Listed below are T cell receptor beta chains from one sample, sequenced in a study of Ad26.COV2.S vaccination and SARS-CoV-2 variants. Produced via immunoSEQ multiplex PCR; TCRdb's table is partial and in-frame only. The top ten clones hold nearly 1.5% of a sample with roughly 700,000 clones, around 89% of them seen once. Sequenced here: peripheral blood, sampled in a trial of Ad26.COV2.S vaccine versus placebo. All receptors derive from a person aged 18 to 65 who received the Ad26.COV2.S COVID-19 vaccine or a placebo. The CDR3 runs from the conserved cysteine through the conserved F or W. The D gene is left open where the match is weak. Clone size is not always given. Where it is, it says once, few, many or a class for expanded clones.

len,j_gene,v_gene,abundance,d_gene,CDR3aa,CDR3nt
14,TRBJ2-3,TRBV6-6,NA,NA,CASTPAASTDTQYF,TGTGCCAGCACCCCTGCGGCTAGCACAGATACGCAGTATTTT
14,TRBJ2-5,TRBV7-6,NA,NA,CASSLRGYAETQYF,TGTGCCAGCAGCTTAAGGGGGTACGCAGAGACCCAGTACTTC
17,TRBJ1-5,TRBV4-1,NA,NA,CASSQEAQTFSNQPQHF,TGCGCCAGCAGCCAAGAAGCACAGACGTTTAGCAATCAGCCCCAGCATTTT
13,TRBJ2-7,TRBV18,NA,NA,CASSEGSSYEQYF,TGTGCCAGCTCGGAGGGCAGCTCCTACGAGCAGTACTTC
15,TRBJ2-7,TRBV19,NA,TRBD2,CASSTSSGLSYEQYF,TGTGCCAGTAGTACATCTAGCGGTCTCTCCTACGAGCAGTACTTC
11,TRBJ1-1,TRBV10-3,NA,NA,CATGVNTEAFF,TGTGCCACGGGAGTCAACACTGAAGCTTTCTTT
17,TRBJ1-6,TRBV27,NA,NA,CASTPGGDTLPNSPLHF,TGTGCCAGCACCCCCGGGGGCGATACCCTCCCTAATTCACCCCTCCACTTT
15,TRBJ2-1,TRBV5-4,NA,TRBD2,CASSPTGGTYNEQFF,TGTGCCAGCAGCCCGACGGGAGGGACTTACAATGAGCAGTTCTTC
11,TRBJ1-2,TRBV4-2,few,NA,CASSQGNGYTF,TGTGCCAGCAGCCAAGGGAATGGCTACACCTTC
13,TRBJ2-7,TRBV29-1,NA,TRBD1,CSVTGQVFYEQYF,TGCAGCGTCACGGGACAGGTCTTTTACGAGCAGTACTTC
16,TRBJ2-5,TRBV7-9,NA,NA,CASSLDGRPISETQYF,TGTGCCAGCAGCTTGGATGGCAGACCGATATCAGAGACCCAGTACTTC
16,TRBJ2-3,TRBV4-3,NA,NA,CASSQGGTAGTDTQYF,TGCGCCAGCAGCCAAGGGGGGACAGCGGGGACAGATACGCAGTATTTT
16,TRBJ2-1,TRBV15,NA,NA,CATSRGGSFGQNEQFF,TGTGCCACCAGCAGAGGGGGTAGCTTCGGACAGAATGAGCAGTTCTTC
12,TRBJ2-2,TRBV24-1,NA,NA,CATSDVRGELFF,TGTGCCACCAGTGATGTGAGGGGGGAGCTGTTTTTT
14,TRBJ1-1,TRBV7-9,NA,NA,CASSFSLGNTEAFF,TGTGCCAGCAGCTTCTCCTTAGGGAACACTGAAGCTTTCTTT
14,TRBJ1-1,TRBV19,NA,NA,CASSPRWLNTEAFF,TGTGCCAGTAGTCCCCGGTGGCTGAACACTGAAGCTTTCTTT
13,TRBJ2-1,TRBV3-1/TRBV3-2,NA,NA,CASSQEEGHRLFF,TGTGCCAGCAGCCAAGAGGAGGGACATCGGTTGTTCTTC
15,TRBJ1-2,TRBV6-6,NA,NA,CASSSGVRPNYGYTF,TGTGCCAGCAGTTCAGGGGTCCGGCCTAACTATGGCTACACCTTC
14,TRBJ1-2,TRBV6-2/TRBV6-3,NA,NA,CASSRRTANYGYTF,TGTGCCAGCAGTCGACGGACCGCCAACTATGGCTACACCTTC
13,TRBJ1-6,TRBV6-5,NA,NA,CASSYSNGSPLHF,TGTGCCAGCAGTTACTCGAATGGATCACCCCTCCACTTT
14,TRBJ1-1,TRBV6-5,NA,TRBD1,CASTQTGGRTEAFF,TGTGCCAGCACCCAGACAGGGGGCAGGACTGAAGCTTTCTTT
14,TRBJ1-2,TRBV3-1/TRBV3-2,NA,NA,CASSQDGRAAGYTF,TGTGCCAGCAGCCAAGATGGACGGGCGGCAGGCTACACCTTC
16,TRBJ2-7,TRBV4-2,NA,TRBD2,CASSQDTTSGPYEQYF,TGTGCCAGCAGCCAAGACACGACTAGCGGGCCCTACGAGCAGTACTTC
13,TRBJ1-5,TRBV29-1,NA,NA,CSVGEGDNQPQHF,TGCAGCGTTGGAGAGGGGGATAATCAGCCCCAGCATTTT
13,TRBJ1-2,TRBV6-5,NA,NA,CASSYSTGYGYTF,TGTGCCAGCAGTTACTCGACAGGTTATGGCTACACCTTC
15,TRBJ2-2,TRBV6-4,few,TRBD1,CASSAGTGHTGELFF,TGTGCCAGCAGTGCCGGGACAGGGCATACCGGGGAGCTGTTTTTT
13,TRBJ1-2,TRBV5-1,NA,NA,CASSLDRDYGYTF,TGCGCCAGCAGCTTGGACAGGGACTATGGCTACACCTTC
12,TRBJ1-1,TRBV6-2/TRBV6-3,NA,NA,CASSYGLHEAFF,TGTGCCAGCAGTTACGGTCTGCACGAAGCTTTCTTT
13,TRBJ2-3,TRBV5-5,NA,NA,CASRRTAADTQYF,TGTGCCAGCAGGCGGACGGCGGCAGATACGCAGTATTTT
14,TRBJ2-2,TRBV5-8,NA,TRBD2,CASSWDYPTGELFF,TGTGCCAGCAGCTGGGACTACCCCACCGGGGAGCTGTTTTTT
15,TRBJ1-1,TRBV5-1,NA,NA,CASSRPGTWNTEAFF,TGCGCCAGCAGCCGGCCCGGGACCTGGAACACTGAAGCTTTCTTT
13,TRBJ2-7,TRBV5-6,once,NA,CASSLRQSNEQYF,TGTGCCAGCAGCTTGAGGCAATCTAACGAGCAGTACTTC
15,TRBJ2-1,TRBV18,NA,NA,CASSTGGQSYNEQFF,TGTGCCAGCTCGACCGGGGGGCAGTCCTACAATGAGCAGTTCTTC
13,TRBJ2-5,TRBV18,NA,NA,CASSPPMGETQYF,TGTGCCAGCTCACCACCTATGGGAGAGACCCAGTACTTC
15,TRBJ2-1,TRBV18,once,NA,CASSPPAGRDNEQFF,TGTGCCAGCTCACCACCCGCAGGGCGGGACAATGAGCAGTTCTTC
14,TRBJ1-1,TRBV10-1,NA,NA,CASSEKGTLTEAFF,TGCGCCAGCAGTGAGAAGGGCACCCTCACTGAAGCTTTCTTT
15,TRBJ2-7,TRBV6-5,NA,TRBD2,CASSYRLAGGYEQYF,TGTGCCAGCAGTTACAGACTAGCGGGAGGATACGAGCAGTACTTC
13,TRBJ2-3,TRBV2,once,NA,CASILYRTDTQYF,TGTGCCAGCATCCTTTACCGTACAGATACGCAGTATTTT
11,TRBJ2-1,TRBV12-3/TRBV12-4,once,NA,CASRIGERQFF,TGTGCCAGCAGGATCGGGGAGCGGCAGTTCTTC